This T cell receptor (beta chain) was sequenced in a study of blood T cell repertoires in COVID-19. Across the study: Acute and convalescent COVID-19 samples came from the United States, Italy and Spain. PBMCs, B-cell-depleted T cells, or T cells were the source of the cDNA or gDNA that made up the material.

V was shortened by 6 bases and J by 2 bases, with 7 bases between the two germline ends. CDR3 length: 12 amino acids. Per the germline V gene, CDR1 is MDHEN and CDR2 is SYDVKM. Original data processing: Amplifying reference gene primers gave estimates of nucleated cell counts. Profiled with immunoSEQ multiplex PCR; TCRdb holds only in-frame clones, not every one. The DNA gave D and trimming, while V, J and clone size come from that table. The sample consists of fewer than 200,000 clones, approximately 86% of them appearing once. This receptor was taken from a man aged 45-65 years with active or convalescent COVID-19. The V gene is TRBV28, the J gene TRBJ1-2, with D possibly TRBD1 on 5 matching bases. Material for sequencing was peripheral blood. The CDR3 protein is CASSQGNYGYTF. CDR3 nucleotide sequence: TGTGCCAGCAGCCAGGGAAACTATGGCTACACCTTC.